One sample yielded the 14 T cell receptor beta chains listed below, sequenced in a study of T cell responses to AZD1222 COVID-19 vaccine. Produced via immunoSEQ multiplex PCR; TCRdb's table is partial and in-frame only. The sample carries fewer than 100,000 clones, approximately 92% recorded once. Sequenced material: peripheral blood, taken on day 0 of AZD1222 vaccination. These receptors came from an adult in good health.

The rearrangement joins TRBV19 to TRBJ2-3, with D perhaps TRBD1 or TRBD2 (5 bases each). V was pared by 10 bases and J by 7 bases, with 9 bases between. Per germline, CDR1 LNHDA and CDR2 SQIVND (reference sequence). The CDR3 spans 10 residues. The CDR3 sequence is CATGTNTQYF. The CDR3 DNA is TGTGCCACCGGGACGAATACGCAGTATTTT.

The chain employs TRBV25-1 and TRBJ1-2, with TRBD1 matching over 9 bases. The J segment lost 7 bases and the V segment lost 4 bases, leaving 10 bases of the junction unmatched. Germline-derived CDR1 and CDR2 are MGHDK and SYGVNS. This CDR3 has 15 amino acids. The CDR3 is CASSGGQGRGFGYTF. The CDR3 DNA follows: TGTGCCAGCAGTGGAGGACAGGGGAGAGGGTTTGGCTACACCTTC.

The chain links TRBV28 to TRBJ2-5; 7 nucleotides agree with TRBD1. J gave up 1 base and V 5 bases, and 4 bases lay outside the gene matches. Germline values: CDR1 MDHEN, CDR2 SYDVKM. The CDR3 loop spans 14 amino acids. The DNA of the CDR3 is TGTGCCAGCAGTAACGGACAGGCCCAAGAGACCCAGTACTTC. Translation gives CASSNGQAQETQYF.

This clone showed up just once. The chain carries TRBV5-4 and TRBJ2-7; maybe TRBD1 (5 bases). Looked up from germline, CDR1 is SGHNT and CDR2 is YYREEE (reference sequence). V dropped 0 bases and J dropped 6 bases, with 16 bases sitting between them. This CDR3 has 15 amino acids. The CDR3 nucleotides read TGTGCCAGCAGCTTGGGGGGCATATCCATCGTCGAGCAGTACTTC. It is translated as CASSLGGISIVEQYF.

The rearrangement uses TRBV24-1 and TRBJ2-3, with TRBD1 matching 9 bases. This CDR3 comprises 16 residues. Trimming at V came to 2 bases and at J to 4 bases, leaving 6 bases not matched to a gene. Germline loops: CDR1 KGHDR, CDR2 SFDVKD. The CDR3 sequence is CATSDWTGATSDTQYF. In nucleotides, the CDR3 is TGTGCCACCAGTGATTGGACAGGGGCGACCTCAGATACGCAGTATTTT.

The rearrangement uses TRBV6-5 and TRBJ2-7, with 9 bases identical to TRBD1. The CDR3 has 13 residues. V was clipped by 6 bases and J by 5 bases; unmatched bases: 5. Per the germline V gene, CDR1 is MNHEY and CDR2 is SVGAGI. In DNA form, the CDR3 reads TGTGCCAGCAGGGGACAGGGTCTGGACGAGCAGTACTTC. Translation: CASRGQGLDEQYF.

The chain recombines TRBV7-6 with TRBJ1-2; the D gene is possibly TRBD1 (6 bases). Germline V CDR1 and CDR2: SGHVS, FNYEAQ. This CDR3 has 14 residues. V lost 0 bases and J lost 8, with 13 bases in between. CDR3 nucleotides: TGTGCCAGCAGCTTAGCAGCAGGGGATGGAGGCTACACCTTC. Its protein is CASSLAAGDGGYTF.

V and J are TRBV29-1 and TRBJ2-7, with D perhaps matching TRBD1 (5 bases). The CDR3 is 13 residues long. The germline V gene has CDR1 SQVTM and CDR2 ANQGSEA. V lost 6 bases, J lost 2 bases, and 14 bases lay in between. The CDR3 DNA is TGCAGCGTGGGGAAGGGGCAAGCCTACGAGCAGTACTTC. This encodes CSVGKGQAYEQYF.

The chain uses TRBV4-2 and TRBJ1-1, with D unclear. The V gene's germline CDR1 is LGHNA and CDR2 YNFKEQ. Trimming left V 1 base short and J 4 bases short, with 19 bases between. The CDR3 length is 17 residues. CDR3 DNA sequence: TGTGCCAGCAGCCAAGTTCCTGGTGGGAGGGTGAGCACTGAAGCTTTCTTT. Its protein product is CASSQVPGGRVSTEAFF.

This chain links TRBV28 with TRBJ2-3; weak D call: TRBD2 (7 bases). CDR3 length equals 17 residues. CDR1 MDHEN and CDR2 SYDVKM come from the germline V gene. V lost 4 bases, J lost 7 bases, and 24 bases lay in between. The CDR3 is CASSSYRQGTKYYTQYF. The CDR3, as DNA: TGTGCCAGCAGTTCCTACCGGCAGGGGACTAAATACTATACGCAGTATTTT. The full variable domain, its missing parts supplied by reference TRBV28 and TRBJ2-3, is DVKVTQSSRYLVKRTGEKVFLECVQDMDHENMFWYRQDPGLGLRLIYFSYDVKMKEKGDIPEGYSVSREKKERFSLILESASTNQTSMYLCASSSYRQGTKYYTQYFGPGTRLTVL.

This clone appeared a few times. The chain is built from TRBV28 and TRBJ2-7; 10 bases are shared with TRBD1. CDR1 MDHEN and CDR2 SYDVKM come from the germline V gene. This CDR3 spans 15 amino acids. V lost 3 bases and J lost 7; bases outside the gene matches: 9. Here the CDR3 reads CASSFADRGLGEQYF. For the CDR3, the DNA is TGTGCCAGCAGTTTTGCTGACAGGGGGCTAGGGGAGCAGTACTTC.

The chain uses TRBV12-3 or TRBV12-4 and TRBJ2-5; D unclear. V was cut by 2 bases and J by 4 bases, with 8 bases left in between. This CDR3 is built from 13 residues. The chain's CDR3 is CASSLQTRETQYF. The CDR3 DNA is TGTGCCAGCAGTTTACAGACAAGAGAGACCCAGTACTTC.

This chain uses TRBV5-1 with TRBJ2-1; D unclear. The CDR3 extends over 14 amino acids. Looked up from germline, CDR1 is SGHRS and CDR2 is YFSETQ. Trimming took off 0 bases at V and 10 bases at J, with 14 bases between the two ends. DNA for the CDR3: TGCGCCAGCAGCTTGGATCCTACCGTCCTCGAGCAGTTCTTC. Translated, it gives CASSLDPTVLEQFF.

The genes are TRBV7-9 and TRBJ1-5; D not certain. Germline-derived CDR1 and CDR2 are SEHNR and FQNEAQ (reference sequence). The CDR3 contains 19 residues. Between the trimmed V and J ends, which lost 5 bases and 3 bases, there was a span of 26 bases. CDR3 in amino acids: CASSLIGVRPRAHNQPQHF. The CDR3 bases are TGTGCCAGCAGCCTAATAGGTGTGAGGCCTCGGGCCCACAATCAGCCCCAGCATTTT. The variable domain in full, with the rest retrieved from reference TRBV7-9 and TRBJ1-5, is DTGVSQNPRHKITKRGQNVTFRCDPISEHNRLYWYRQTLGQGPEFLTYFQNEAQLEKSRLLSDRFSAERPKGSFSTLEIQRTEQGDSAMYLCASSLIGVRPRAHNQPQHFGDGTRLSIL.